The 21 T cell receptor beta chains below all came from one sample that was sequenced in a study of T cell repertoires in cytomegalovirus infection. No antigen has been identified for these receptors. TCRdb itself ran the reads through MiXCR, one entry per CDR3 protein. The sample consists of around 100,000 distinct CDR3 sequences, roughly 31% of them appearing once. The specimen comprised CD8+ T cells from cultured PBMCs, sampled from culture after CMV antigen stimulation. These receptors were obtained from a human donor in good health (CMV status not recorded). Some clones in this sample may be carry-over from other donors' samples.

The chain couples TRBV7-2 to TRBJ2-6; 9 positions match TRBD2. The length of the CDR3 is 21 residues. Germline CDR1 and CDR2: SGHTA and FQGNSA. V was pared by 1 base and J by 3 bases, with 16 bases of the junction left unmatched. CDR3 sequence reads: CASSLEETLAGARDGANVLTF. The DNA for the CDR3 is TGTGCCAGCAGCTTAGAGGAGACTTTAGCGGGGGCCCGGGATGGGGCCAACGTCCTGACTTTC.

This clonotype was counted at least ten times. The V gene is TRBV20-1, the J gene TRBJ2-3; the D is unclear. Trimming removed 7 bases at V and 4 bases at J, with 9 bases between. This CDR3 region has 11 residues. CDR1 is DFQATT and CDR2 is SNEGSKA in the germline V gene (reference sequence). As DNA, the CDR3 is TGCAGTGGGGATAGGGCAGATACGCAGTATTTT. Amino acids: CSGDRADTQYF.

The sample holds many counts of this clonotype. This chain uses TRBV20-1 with TRBJ2-1; 11 bases are shared with TRBD2. Looked up from germline, CDR1 is DFQATT and CDR2 is SNEGSKA (reference sequence). V dropped 0 bases and J dropped 2; count of bases not matched to a gene: 6. The CDR3 covers 17 residues. CDR3 loop: CSARELAGGQAYNEQFF. As DNA, the CDR3 is TGCAGTGCTAGAGAATTAGCGGGGGGGCAGGCCTACAATGAGCAGTTCTTC.

This chain links TRBV7-9 with TRBJ2-1; 9 bases are a match to TRBD2. The ends lost 5 bases at V and 7 bases at J; junction bases unmatched: 15. The CDR3 extends over 17 amino acids. The V gene's germline CDR1 is SEHNR and CDR2 FQNEAQ (reference sequence). The CDR3 coding sequence is TGTGCCAGCAGCGACCCCTTATGGGCGGGGGGGCCGAATGAGCAGTTCTTC. It specifies CASSDPLWAGGPNEQFF.

This chain joins TRBV5-6 and TRBJ1-5, with D uncertain. V was cut by 2 bases and J by 4 bases, with 10 bases left in between. The CDR3 runs to 14 residues. Germline lookup yields CDR1 SGHDT and CDR2 YYEEEE. The CDR3 region is CASSFLSANQPQHF. CDR3 DNA sequence: TGTGCCAGCAGCTTTCTTTCGGCTAATCAGCCCCAGCATTTT.

This clonotype was found many times. The rearrangement links TRBV7-2 to TRBJ1-6; D is uncertain. The V gene's germline CDR1 is SGHTA and CDR2 FQGNSA. The CDR3 covers 14 residues. Trimming shortened V by 5 bases and J by 6 bases, and 11 bases separated the two germline ends. CDR3 loop: CASSHGHSNSPLHF. The CDR3 DNA follows: TGTGCCAGCAGCCATGGGCACTCTAATTCACCCCTCCACTTT.

The V call is TRBV4-1, the J call TRBJ2-7; 10 bases match TRBD2. Germline assignment: CDR1 MGHRA and CDR2 YSYEKL. With 0 bases clipped from V and 3 bases from J, the junction kept 2 bases outside the gene matches. The CDR3 spans 15 residues. The CDR3 DNA reads as TGCGCCAGCAGCCAAGAGGGACTAGCGTTCTACGAGCAGTACTTC. This codes for CASSQEGLAFYEQYF.

The genes are TRBV20-1 and TRBJ2-5; D ambiguous. CDR1 and CDR2 (germline): DFQATT, SNEGSKA (reference sequence). Trimming stripped 1 base from V and 0 bases from J, with 9 bases between. The CDR3 length is 14 residues. The CDR3 coding sequence is TGCAGTGCTAGAGCAGCTGGCCACCAAGAGACCCAGTACTTC. Its protein is CSARAAGHQETQYF.

At least ten counts were recorded for this clonotype. This sequence joins TRBV11-2 and TRBJ2-3, with 9 bases matching TRBD1. Germline V CDR1 and CDR2: SGHAT, FQNNGV. This CDR3 contains 16 residues. Germline trimming cut 3 bases from V and 3 bases from J; bases unmatched to any gene: 7. In nucleotides, the CDR3 is TGTGCCAGCAGCTTCACGGGACAGGGAGGGACAGATACGCAGTATTTT. Translation gives CASSFTGQGGTDTQYF.

This clonotype was observed once. This chain uses TRBV7-8 with TRBJ2-7; 7 bases are a match to TRBD1. The CDR3 is made up of 15 amino acids. In germline, CDR1 is SGHVS, CDR2 FQNEAQ. The CDR3 DNA reads as TGTGTCAACAGTGGCCGCGAACAGGGGTTCCACGAGCAGTACTTC. Amino acids: CVNSGREQGFHEQYF.

This clonotype has at least ten counts. The CDR3 nucleotides are TGTGCCAGCAGTACCGGTGTAGCGAGCGGTGAGCAGTTCTTC. Protein sequence: CASSTGVASGEQFF. This chain links TRBV6-2 or TRBV6-3 with TRBJ2-1; tentatively, D is TRBD2 (5 bases). This CDR3 has 14 amino acids. Trimming removed 5 bases from V and 9 bases from J, with 17 bases in between. Germline V gene data show CDR1 as MNHEY and CDR2 as SVGEGT.

In this sample, this clonotype turned up a few times. V is TRBV7-6 and J is TRBJ2-3; TRBD1 agrees at 7 bases. Per the germline V gene, CDR1 is SGHVS and CDR2 is FNYEAQ. CDR3 length: 16 residues. J was trimmed by 4 bases and V by 5 bases; bases with no gene match: 12. CDR3 bases: TGTGCCAGCAGCCCAGGGGACAGATTAATTCCAGATACGCAGTATTTT. Its translation is CASSPGDRLIPDTQYF.

The chain has TRBV6-6 and TRBJ2-3, with TRBD2 matching over 9 bases. Germline CDR1 MNHNY, CDR2 SVGAGI (reference sequence). CDR3 length: 20 amino acids. After removal of 6 bases from V and 2 bases from J, the junction contained 21 bases not matched to a gene. CDR3 nucleotide sequence: TGTGCCAGCAGAAAAGAATCCCCAGAACTAGCGGGCAAAAACACAGATACGCAGTATTTT. Translating it yields CASRKESPELAGKNTDTQYF.

The CDR3 DNA sequence: TGTGCCAGCAGTTACCACTCCCAGGAGCTGTTTTTT. Residues: CASSYHSQELFF. The V gene is TRBV6-2 or TRBV6-3, the J gene TRBJ2-2; no clear D. Per germline, CDR1 MNHEY and CDR2 SVGEGT. V was cut by 2 bases and J by 10 bases, with 8 bases left in between. The CDR3 runs to 12 residues.

The chain couples TRBV20-1 to TRBJ2-5; D is uncertain. The V end was cut by 0 bases, the J end by 6 bases, with 11 bases between. Germline CDR1 and CDR2: DFQATT and SNEGSKA (reference sequence). The CDR3 totals 13 residues. DNA of the CDR3: TGCAGTGCTAGAGATCCTGGTCTTAAGACCCAGTACTTC. This gives the protein CSARDPGLKTQYF.

V usage is TRBV7-8 and J usage is TRBJ2-1; TRBD1 or TRBD2 may be the D gene (7 bases each). V lost 3 bases to trimming and J lost 6 bases, with 18 bases between them. This CDR3 contains 16 residues. Per germline, CDR1 SGHVS and CDR2 FQNEAQ. The CDR3 is CASSFDAGGGGNEQFF. The CDR3 nucleotides read TGTGCCAGCAGCTTCGACGCAGGGGGAGGGGGCAATGAGCAGTTCTTC.

This clonotype appeared many times. J is TRBJ2-1 and V is TRBV6-1; TRBD1 aligns across 12 bases. This CDR3 region has 15 residues. Trimming removed 6 bases from V and 12 bases from J; junction bases left unmatched: 12. Germline values: CDR1 MNHNS, CDR2 SASEGT. The CDR3 here is CASSAGTGGAKGQFF. CDR3 in DNA: TGTGCCAGCAGCGCCGGGACAGGGGGCGCAAAGGGGCAGTTCTTC.

In its sample, this clonotype was seen once. The chain has TRBV27 and TRBJ2-7, with D possibly being TRBD1 or TRBD2 (5 bases each). V was clipped by 5 bases and J by 0 bases, with 14 bases between them. The CDR3 runs 15 residues. CDR1 and CDR2 (germline): MNHEY, SMNVEV (reference sequence). The CDR3 DNA sequence: TGTGCCAGCAGTAGGGACGGGGAAATCTCCTACGAGCAGTACTTC. It yields the protein CASSRDGEISYEQYF.

The gene calls are TRBV7-8 and TRBJ1-5, with D tentatively TRBD1 (5 bases). CDR3 length: 16 residues. Germline values: CDR1 SGHVS, CDR2 FQNEAQ. Deletions cut 2 bases from V and 0 bases from J, with 11 bases between. CDR3 in amino acids: CASSLQGPYSNQPQHF. In DNA form, the CDR3 reads TGTGCCAGCAGCTTACAGGGACCTTATAGCAATCAGCCCCAGCATTTT.

The table lists this clonotype with a count of one. The chain joins TRBV6-2 or TRBV6-3 to TRBJ1-5; D perhaps matches TRBD1 (5 bases). Germline CDR1 and CDR2: MNHEY and SVGEGT. V lost 5 bases, J lost 9 bases, and 26 bases lay in between. The CDR3 totals 17 residues. CDR3 nucleotide sequence: TGTGCCAGCAGTGCCCGATGGGCTCCAGGGAGTATCACGCCCCAGCATTTT. Translated: CASSARWAPGSITPQHF.

There are many counts of this clonotype. The V and J genes are TRBV7-8 and TRBJ1-1, with D hard to call. In germline, CDR1 is SGHVS, CDR2 FQNEAQ. The V gene lost 3 bases and the J gene lost 2 bases, with 13 bases spanning the gap. The CDR3 totals 15 residues. The CDR3 DNA reads as TGTGCCAGCAGCTTCCGAATAGCTGGCAACACTGAAGCTTTCTTT. Translation gives CASSFRIAGNTEAFF.